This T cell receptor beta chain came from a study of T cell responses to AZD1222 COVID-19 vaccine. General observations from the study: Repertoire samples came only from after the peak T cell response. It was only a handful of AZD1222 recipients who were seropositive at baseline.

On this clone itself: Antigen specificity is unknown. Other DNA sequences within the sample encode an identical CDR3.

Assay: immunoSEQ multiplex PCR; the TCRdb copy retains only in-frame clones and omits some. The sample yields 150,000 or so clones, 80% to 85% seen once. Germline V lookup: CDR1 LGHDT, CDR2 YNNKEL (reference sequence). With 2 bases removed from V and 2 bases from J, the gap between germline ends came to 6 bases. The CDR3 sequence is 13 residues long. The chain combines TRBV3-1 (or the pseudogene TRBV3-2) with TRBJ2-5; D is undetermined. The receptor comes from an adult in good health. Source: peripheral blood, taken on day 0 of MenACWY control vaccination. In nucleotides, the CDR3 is TGTGCCAGCAGCCAACTGCCGCAAGAGACCCAGTACTTC. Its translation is CASSQLPQETQYF.